This T cell receptor (beta chain) is from a study of HIV-infected children after antiretroviral therapy interruption. This clonotype has ten or more counts. A 3' RACE protocol on RNA, with unique molecular identifiers, produced the TCR library. MiXCR, applied by TCRdb to the 3' RACE reads, yields one record per CDR3 protein. This sample has about 46,000 distinct CDR3 sequences, with about 4.3% found just once. V was shortened by 2 bases and J by 3 bases, with 14 bases between the two germline ends. The CDR3 runs to 16 residues. Treatment specified: PENTA 11 planned treatment interruption arm or continuous ART arm.

The material was CD45RA+ CD4+ T cells from PBMCs, pooled from several time points, obtained from a donor given antiretroviral therapy, either interrupted or continuous. As to subset: naive CD4+ CD45RA+ CD45RO- T cells. This TCR came from a pool of human donors with HIV. V usage is TRBV12-3 or TRBV12-4 and J usage is TRBJ1-5; D gene ambiguous. The CDR3 nucleotides read TGTGCCAGCAGTTTATCGGGCCGCAGCTTCAATCAGCCCCAGCATTTT. Its translation is CASSLSGRSFNQPQHF.